This record covers a single T cell receptor beta chain. Its specificity is not known. Unmatched junction bases numbered 4, after V lost 5 bases and J lost 2 bases. Germline CDR1 is MDHEN and CDR2 is SYDVKM. The CDR3 is 15 amino acids. While the first cohort had over 650 subjects, the donors belonged to the separate validation cohort of 100 to 150 subjects. This sample was taken from a study of cytomegalovirus exposure and HLA in healthy donors. Study results and limitations: According to reports, the classifier identified cytomegalovirus status with high specificity and sensitivity.

The protocol was immunoSEQ multiplex PCR, while the TCRdb copy is restricted to in-frame clones and leaves out a portion. The repertoire consists of fewer than 85,000 clones, with about 93% occurring once and the leading ten covering 0.55% to 0.8%. The chain is built from TRBV28 and TRBJ1-4; 8 positions match TRBD1. The clonotype comes from a woman under 30 in good health and CMV-seronegative. Sequencing used PBMCs. CDR3: CASSQGAGTNEKLFF. The CDR3 bases are TGTGCCAGCAGTCAGGGGGCTGGGACTAATGAAAAACTGTTTTTT.